This T cell receptor (beta chain) was sequenced for a study of shared T cell receptors in the human thymus. The CDR3 covers 15 residues. J was trimmed by 7 bases and V by 5 bases; bases with no gene match: 11. Germline V lookup: CDR1 MNHEY, CDR2 SVGAGI. The method was immunoSEQ multiplex PCR; TCRdb's version includes in-frame clones alone and lacks a portion of them. The sample contains approximately 760,000 clones, 70% to 90% of which appear only once. These records were also assigned to another study, of human thymus T cells. That report adds: Thymus pieces cut out during corrective heart surgery were the tissue that was used. Unrelated people showed highly overlapping thymic repertoires, related research reported.

The genes are TRBV6-5 and TRBJ1-2; 9 bases align to TRBD1. Sequences were obtained from thymocytes. The clonotype originates from a girl less than two years old with a congenital heart defect. CDR3 coding DNA: TGTGCCAGCAGTACGTGCCACAGGGGGCGGTGTGGCTACACCTTC. Amino acid sequence: CASSTCHRGRCGYTF.